These 13 T cell receptor beta chains originate from one sample sequenced in a study of patients and donors after allogeneic stem cell transplantation (dated by TCRdb to 2020 to 2021). The library was prepared using RT-PCR. TCRdb names NextSeq 550 as the instrument used. TCRdb passed the public sequencing reads through fastp at Q25 and MiXCR, retaining productive beta sequences. Each CDR3 protein appears once, grouped with its most common genes and DNA. In all, the sample holds about 160,000 distinct CDR3 sequences, and 30% to 45% of those were seen once. 50% of the sample is held by the ten biggest clonotypes. Sequencing was carried out using blood, either unsorted or a sorted T cell fraction (not recorded which). The source of these receptors is a human donor who was either an allogeneic HSCT recipient or a stem cell or donor lymphocyte infusion donor (not recorded which). It is not recorded whose cells these are; they may come from a transplant donor.

The chain is built from TRBV20-1 and TRBJ1-6; 10 nucleotides line up with TRBD1. Germline loops: CDR1 DFQATT, CDR2 SNEGSKA (reference sequence). The CDR3 loop spans 19 amino acids. V lost 5 bases, J lost 0 bases, and 13 bases stayed unmatched. The CDR3 sequence: CSAVWTGGDPYSYNSPLHF. The CDR3 DNA sequence: TGCAGTGCTGTATGGACAGGGGGAGACCCTTACTCCTATAATTCACCCCTCCACTTT.

This clonotype was counted between two and nine times. The CDR3 spells CASSQEVGIDNSPLHF. The CDR3 region has the DNA TGTGCCAGCAGCCAAGAAGTAGGAATTGATAATTCACCCCTCCACTTT. This chain links TRBV3-1 with TRBJ1-6; no clear D. The CDR3 contains 16 residues. Trimming stripped 0 bases from V and 5 bases from J, with 11 bases between. CDR1 LGHDT and CDR2 YNNKEL come from the germline V gene (reference sequence).

The chain uses TRBV20-1 and TRBJ1-6; D not resolved. CDR3 length equals 13 residues. CDR1 is DFQATT and CDR2 is SNEGSKA in the germline V gene (reference sequence). Trimming removed 3 bases from V and 10 bases from J, with 13 bases in between. CDR3 region: CSASKGPWSPLHF. The CDR3 coding sequence is TGCAGTGCTAGTAAGGGCCCCTGGTCACCCCTCCACTTT.

The chain recombines TRBV27 with TRBJ2-2; D perhaps matches TRBD1 (6 bases). Per germline, CDR1 MNHEY and CDR2 SMNVEV (reference sequence). Deletions cut 4 bases from V and 8 bases from J, with 20 bases between. The CDR3 totals 16 residues. As DNA, the CDR3 is TGTGCCAGCAGTTCGATCGACAGGCCACTGGGGGGGGAGCTGTTTTTT. It codes for CASSSIDRPLGGELFF.

This clonotype was counted a few times. This sequence joins TRBV20-1 and TRBJ1-1; tentative D call: TRBD1 (5 bases). CDR1 and CDR2 from the germline V gene are DFQATT and SNEGSKA (reference sequence). The CDR3 consists of 14 residues. V lost 4 bases to trimming and J lost 1 base, with 13 bases between them. The CDR3 sequence: CSATVLGGNTEAFF. CDR3 sequence (DNA): TGCAGTGCTACCGTTTTGGGGGGGAACACTGAAGCTTTCTTT.

This clonotype was counted only a few times. The chain links TRBV12-3 or TRBV12-4 to TRBJ1-1, with D uncertain. V was shortened by 6 bases and J by 7 bases, with 12 bases between the two germline ends. CDR3 length: 12 amino acids. The CDR3 loop reads CASSPIEREAFF. CDR3 DNA: TGTGCCAGCAGCCCGATAGAGCGTGAAGCTTTCTTT.

This clonotype showed up just once. The genes are TRBV9 and TRBJ2-1; 7 bases are a match to TRBD2. V was clipped by 5 bases and J by 5 bases; unmatched bases: 10. The CDR3 has 15 residues. The germline V gene encodes CDR1 SGDLS and CDR2 YYNGEE. CDR3 protein: CASSDRGGGNNEQFF. DNA of the CDR3: TGTGCCAGCAGTGACCGTGGCGGGGGAAACAATGAGCAGTTCTTC.

This clonotype was counted between two and nine times. This chain joins TRBV6-6 and TRBJ1-2; 9 bases line up with TRBD1. The CDR3 consists of 13 residues. V shed 3 bases, J shed 9 bases, and the junction held 5 bases outside the gene matches. Germline loops: CDR1 MNHNY, CDR2 SVGAGI (reference sequence). The CDR3 nucleotides are TGTGCCAGCAGTTATTGGACAGGGGACAGCTACACCTTC. It encodes CASSYWTGDSYTF.

This clonotype was observed a few times. The chain uses TRBV12-3 or TRBV12-4 and TRBJ1-2; the match to TRBD1 covers 8 bases. The CDR3 sequence is 14 residues long. Unmatched junction bases numbered 6, after V lost 3 bases and J lost 6 bases. The CDR3 bases are TGTGCCAGCAGTTTCTCAGGGGGCGGCAATGGCTACACCTTC. Translated, it gives CASSFSGGGNGYTF.

Here the CDR3 DNA reads TGTGCCAGCAGCTTAGCGCTACCAACGAACACCGGGGAGCTGTTTTTT. Translating it yields CASSLALPTNTGELFF. The V call is TRBV7-2, the J call TRBJ2-2; D is unclear. CDR1 is SGHTA, CDR2 FQGNSA, per germline. The CDR3 loop spans 16 amino acids. V lost 0 bases, J lost 0 bases, and 8 bases lay in between.

The chain links TRBV28 to TRBJ1-3; TRBD1 aligns across 9 bases. The V gene end was trimmed by 5 bases and the J gene end by 2 bases; junction bases not matched to a gene: 4. Germline-derived CDR1 and CDR2 are MDHEN and SYDVKM. CDR3 length: 15 residues. This chain's CDR3 is CASSVGQGPGNTIYF. Here the CDR3 DNA reads TGTGCCAGCAGTGTGGGACAGGGCCCTGGAAACACCATATATTTT.

A few counts support this clonotype. The J gene is TRBJ1-2, the V gene TRBV7-2; 9 bases fit TRBD1. The J segment lost 8 bases and the V segment lost 3 bases, leaving 7 bases of the junction unmatched. Germline V gene sequence: CDR1 SGHTA, CDR2 FQGNSA. The CDR3 runs 14 residues. As DNA, the CDR3 is TGTGCCAGCAGCTTGGAGGGGACAGGGTACGGCTACACCTTC. Its translation: CASSLEGTGYGYTF.

This clonotype was seen more than once but under ten times. V gene TRBV4-2 combines with J gene TRBJ1-2, with D possibly being TRBD1 (5 bases). Germline values: CDR1 LGHNA, CDR2 YNFKEQ. Trimming took off 2 bases at V and 2 bases at J, with 12 bases between the two ends. The CDR3 loop spans 15 amino acids. As DNA, the CDR3 is TGTGCCAGCAGCCAAAATCCGGGGCTCAACTATGGCTACACCTTC. It codes for CASSQNPGLNYGYTF.